This paragraph covers one T cell receptor beta chain sequence. What it recognizes is unknown. The data originate from a study of blood T cells in healthy people across ages. Study-level findings and limits: Long-lived and aged donors differed, with more naive CD4+ cells and higher diversity in the long-lived.

V gave up 6 bases and J gave up 6 bases; unmatched junction bases: 11. CDR3 size: 14 residues. Russia was home to the donors, healthy Caucasian individuals aged about 6 to 90. Sample-barcoded 5' priming and a J-beta primer mix drove a second PCR of roughly 6 to 12 cycles. TCRdb recomputed calls from the 5' RACE reads with MiXCR, one row per CDR3 protein. In the table there are approximately 800,000 distinct CDR3 sequences, roughly 26% of which are singletons. The same sample was also used in a study of T cells of mothers and their children.

Sequencing was performed on blood. The chain has TRBV6-7 and TRBJ2-7, with 7 bases that match TRBD2. Being an ORF, TRBV6-7 has a function that is uncertain. This TCR derives from a boy between 10 and 17 years old in good health. CDR3 DNA sequence: TGTGCCAGCAGCGGAGCGGGGCTAAGGGGCGAGCAGTACTTC. Protein product: CASSGAGLRGEQYF.